This TCR beta chain came from a study of T-cell memory formation after mild COVID-19. Study-wide findings and caveats: Contracting CD4+ clones were located mainly in CM and EM, and CD8+ clones in EMRA. Day 15 to 85 contractors were CD4/CD8 balanced; later expanders leaned CD4+.

V lost 5 bases, J lost 6 bases, and 21 bases lay in between. The CDR3 consists of 16 residues. Germline lookup yields CDR1 LGHNA and CDR2 YNFKEQ. After 5'RACE with constant-segment primers, TCR alpha and TCR beta cDNA libraries carrying sample barcodes and UMIs were obtained. TCRdb itself ran the 5' RACE reads through MiXCR, one entry per CDR3 protein. Here the sample spans hundreds of thousands of distinct CDR3 sequences, approximately 15% being singletons. To note about this clonotype: Its cognate antigen is unknown.

The TCR sequence derives from a man between 18 and 29 years old who had mild COVID-19 (a few samples of this study predate the infection). Cell type and time point are not known. Sequencing was done on a sample of PBMCs or a T cell subset sorted from them (not recorded which). The rearrangement links TRBV4-2 to TRBJ2-3; the D gene could be TRBD1 or TRBD2 (5 bases each). For the CDR3, the DNA is TGTGCCAGCAGCTATGTTGGGGACCGAAAACGGGATACGCAGTATTTT. This translates into CASSYVGDRKRDTQYF.